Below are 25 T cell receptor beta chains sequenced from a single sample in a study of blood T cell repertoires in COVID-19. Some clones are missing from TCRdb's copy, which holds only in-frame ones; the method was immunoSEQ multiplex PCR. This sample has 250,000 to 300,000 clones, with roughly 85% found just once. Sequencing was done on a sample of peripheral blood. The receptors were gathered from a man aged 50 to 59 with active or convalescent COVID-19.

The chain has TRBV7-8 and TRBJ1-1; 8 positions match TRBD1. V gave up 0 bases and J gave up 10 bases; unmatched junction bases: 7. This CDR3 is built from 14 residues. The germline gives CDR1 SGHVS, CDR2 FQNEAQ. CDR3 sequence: CASSLARQGLGAFF. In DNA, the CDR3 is TGTGCCAGCAGCTTAGCGAGACAGGGGTTGGGAGCTTTCTTT. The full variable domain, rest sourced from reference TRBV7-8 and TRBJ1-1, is GAGVSQSPRYKVAKRGQDVALRCDPISGHVSLFWYQQALGQGPEFLTYFQNEAQLDKSGLPSDRFFAERPEGSVSTLKIQRTQQEDSAVYLCASSLARQGLGAFFGQGTRLTVV.

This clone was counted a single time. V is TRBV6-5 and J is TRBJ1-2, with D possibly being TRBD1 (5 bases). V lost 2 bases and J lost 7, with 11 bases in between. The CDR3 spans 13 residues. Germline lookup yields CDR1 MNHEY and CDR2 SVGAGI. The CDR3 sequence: CASSYTDTSGYTF. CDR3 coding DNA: TGTGCCAGCAGTTACACGGACACGAGTGGCTACACCTTC.

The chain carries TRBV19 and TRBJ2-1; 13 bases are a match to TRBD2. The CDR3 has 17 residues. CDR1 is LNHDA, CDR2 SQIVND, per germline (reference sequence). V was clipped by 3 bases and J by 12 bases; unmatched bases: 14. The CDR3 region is CASSMERGTSGTKGQFF. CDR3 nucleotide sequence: TGTGCCAGTAGTATGGAGAGGGGGACTAGCGGGACTAAAGGGCAGTTCTTC.

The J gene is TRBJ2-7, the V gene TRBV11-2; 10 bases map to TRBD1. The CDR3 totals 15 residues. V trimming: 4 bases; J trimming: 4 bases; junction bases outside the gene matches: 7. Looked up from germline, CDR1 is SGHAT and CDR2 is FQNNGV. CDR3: CASSWTGTGAYEQYF. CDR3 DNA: TGTGCCAGCAGCTGGACCGGGACAGGGGCGTACGAGCAGTACTTC.

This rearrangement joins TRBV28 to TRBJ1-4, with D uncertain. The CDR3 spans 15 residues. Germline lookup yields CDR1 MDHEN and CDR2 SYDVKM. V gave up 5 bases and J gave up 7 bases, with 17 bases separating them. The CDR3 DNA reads TGTGCCAGCAGTGTAACTCAACCAACCGCTGAAAAACTGTTTTTT. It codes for CASSVTQPTAEKLFF.

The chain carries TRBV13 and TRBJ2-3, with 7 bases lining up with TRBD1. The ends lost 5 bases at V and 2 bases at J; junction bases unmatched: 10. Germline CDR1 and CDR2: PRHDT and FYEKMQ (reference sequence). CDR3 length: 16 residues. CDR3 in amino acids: CASSREGQLFTDTQYF. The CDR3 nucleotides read TGTGCCAGCAGCAGAGAGGGACAGCTGTTCACAGATACGCAGTATTTT.

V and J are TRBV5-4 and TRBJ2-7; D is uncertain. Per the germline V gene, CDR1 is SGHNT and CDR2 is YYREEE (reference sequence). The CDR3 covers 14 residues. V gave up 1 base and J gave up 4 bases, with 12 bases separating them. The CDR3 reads CASSLSGRDYEQYF. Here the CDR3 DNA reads TGTGCCAGCAGCTTGTCAGGCAGAGATTACGAGCAGTACTTC.

The CDR3 loop reads CASSPRGLAEQFF. Written as DNA, the CDR3 is TGTGCCAGCAGCCCGAGAGGTTTGGCTGAGCAGTTCTTC. The chain joins TRBV13 to TRBJ2-1; D is ambiguous. V shed 5 bases and J shed 9 bases, with 14 bases lying between them. This CDR3 is built from 13 residues. Per the germline V gene, CDR1 is PRHDT and CDR2 is FYEKMQ (reference sequence).

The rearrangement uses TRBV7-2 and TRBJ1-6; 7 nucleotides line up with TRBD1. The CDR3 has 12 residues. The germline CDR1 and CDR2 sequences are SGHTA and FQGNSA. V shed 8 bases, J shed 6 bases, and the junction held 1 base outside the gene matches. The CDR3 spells CASRDSNSPLHF. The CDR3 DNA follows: TGTGCCAGCCGGGACAGTAATTCACCCCTCCACTTT.

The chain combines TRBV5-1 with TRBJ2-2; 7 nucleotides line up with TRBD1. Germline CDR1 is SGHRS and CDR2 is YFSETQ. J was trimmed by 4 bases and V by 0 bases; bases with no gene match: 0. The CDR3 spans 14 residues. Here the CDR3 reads CASSLGDSTGELFF. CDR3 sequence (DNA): TGCGCCAGCAGCTTGGGGGACAGCACCGGGGAGCTGTTTTTT.

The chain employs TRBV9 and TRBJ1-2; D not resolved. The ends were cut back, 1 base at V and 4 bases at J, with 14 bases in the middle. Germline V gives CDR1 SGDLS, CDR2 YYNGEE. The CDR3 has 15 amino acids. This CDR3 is CASSVKEGTTYGYTF. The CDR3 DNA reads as TGTGCCAGCAGCGTAAAGGAGGGCACTACCTATGGCTACACCTTC.

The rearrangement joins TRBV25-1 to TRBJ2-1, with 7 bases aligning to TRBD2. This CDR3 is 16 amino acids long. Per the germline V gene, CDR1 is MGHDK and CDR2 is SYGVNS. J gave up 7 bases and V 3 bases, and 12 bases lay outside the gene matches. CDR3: CASSDRASGGRNEQFF. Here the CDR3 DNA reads TGTGCCAGCAGTGATCGGGCTAGCGGAGGGAGGAATGAGCAGTTCTTC.

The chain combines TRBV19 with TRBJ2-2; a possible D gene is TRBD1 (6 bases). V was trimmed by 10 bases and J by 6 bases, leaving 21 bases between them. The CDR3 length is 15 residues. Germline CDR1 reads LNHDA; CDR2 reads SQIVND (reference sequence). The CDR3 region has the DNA TGTGCCATCCTTCGGACAGAAGGTAGACCCGGGGAGCTGTTTTTT. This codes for CAILRTEGRPGELFF.

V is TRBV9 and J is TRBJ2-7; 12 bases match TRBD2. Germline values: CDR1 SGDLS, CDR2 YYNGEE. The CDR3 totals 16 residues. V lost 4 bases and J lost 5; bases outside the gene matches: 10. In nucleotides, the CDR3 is TGTGCCAGCAGCCCGGACGGACGACTAGCGGGAGACGAGCAGTACTTC. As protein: CASSPDGRLAGDEQYF. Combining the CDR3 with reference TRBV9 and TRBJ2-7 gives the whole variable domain DSGVTQTPKHLITATGQRVTLRCSPRSGDLSVYWYQQSLDQGLQFLIQYYNGEERAKGNILERFSAQQFPDLHSELNLSSLELGDSALYFCASSPDGRLAGDEQYFGPGTRLTVT.

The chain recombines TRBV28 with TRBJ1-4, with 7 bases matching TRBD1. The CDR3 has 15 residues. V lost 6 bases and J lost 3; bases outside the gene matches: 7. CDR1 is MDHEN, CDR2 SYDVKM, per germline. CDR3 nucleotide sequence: TGTGCCAGCAGACATACAGGGGTGTCTAATGAAAAACTGTTTTTT. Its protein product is CASRHTGVSNEKLFF.

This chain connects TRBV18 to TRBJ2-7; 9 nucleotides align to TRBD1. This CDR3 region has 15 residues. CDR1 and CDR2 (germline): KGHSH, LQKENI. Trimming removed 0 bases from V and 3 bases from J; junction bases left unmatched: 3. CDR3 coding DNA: TGTGCCAGCTCACCACCTGGGACAGGGAACTACGAGCAGTACTTC. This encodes CASSPPGTGNYEQYF.

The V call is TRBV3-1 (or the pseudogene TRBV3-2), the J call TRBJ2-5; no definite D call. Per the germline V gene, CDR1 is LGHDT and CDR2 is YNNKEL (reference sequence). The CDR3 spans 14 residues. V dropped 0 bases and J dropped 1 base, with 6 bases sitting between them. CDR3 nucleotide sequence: TGTGCCAGCAGCCAAGAAACGGGCCAAGAGACCCAGTACTTC. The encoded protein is CASSQETGQETQYF.

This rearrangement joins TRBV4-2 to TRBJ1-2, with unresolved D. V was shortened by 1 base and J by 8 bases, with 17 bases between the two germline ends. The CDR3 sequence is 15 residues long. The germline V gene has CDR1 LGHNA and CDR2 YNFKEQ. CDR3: CASSQAGYDSDGYTF. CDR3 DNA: TGTGCCAGCAGCCAAGCGGGTTACGATTCCGACGGCTACACCTTC.

The CDR3 DNA is TGTGCCAGCAGTGCTAGGACTAGCGGGAGTTACGGGGAGCTGTTTTTT. It translates to CASSARTSGSYGELFF. The J gene is TRBJ2-2, the V gene TRBV6-2 or TRBV6-3, with 13 bases aligning to TRBD2. V trimming: 5 bases; J trimming: 7 bases; junction bases outside the gene matches: 7. The CDR3 consists of 16 residues. Germline lookup yields CDR1 MNHEY and CDR2 SVGEGT.

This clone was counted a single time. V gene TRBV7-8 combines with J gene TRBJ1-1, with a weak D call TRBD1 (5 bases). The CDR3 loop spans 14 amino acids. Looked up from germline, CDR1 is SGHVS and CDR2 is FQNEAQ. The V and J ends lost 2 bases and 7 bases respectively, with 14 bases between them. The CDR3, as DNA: TGTGCCAGCAGCTTACTAGGGGCCTCGGATGAAGCTTTCTTT. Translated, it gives CASSLLGASDEAFF.

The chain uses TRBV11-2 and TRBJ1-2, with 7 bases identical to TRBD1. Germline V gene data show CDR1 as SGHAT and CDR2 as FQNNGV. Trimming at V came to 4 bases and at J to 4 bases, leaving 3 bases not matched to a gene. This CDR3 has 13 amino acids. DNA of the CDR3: TGTGCCAGCAGCTCCGGGACAGCCTATGGCTACACCTTC. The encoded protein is CASSSGTAYGYTF.

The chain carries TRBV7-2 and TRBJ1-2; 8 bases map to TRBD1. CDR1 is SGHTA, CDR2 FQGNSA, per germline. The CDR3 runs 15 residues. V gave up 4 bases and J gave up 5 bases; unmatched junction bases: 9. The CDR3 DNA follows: TGTGCCAGCAGCTCCCGGACAGGGACTCATTATGGCTACACCTTC. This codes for CASSSRTGTHYGYTF.

CDR3 sequence: CATRGGISTDTQYF. The CDR3 nucleotides are TGTGCCACCCGGGGAGGGATAAGCACAGATACGCAGTATTTT. J is TRBJ2-3 and V is TRBV10-3; the match to TRBD2 covers 7 bases. This CDR3 has 14 amino acids. Germline V lookup: CDR1 ENHRY, CDR2 SYGVKD. With 10 bases clipped from V and 0 bases from J, the junction kept 7 bases outside the gene matches.

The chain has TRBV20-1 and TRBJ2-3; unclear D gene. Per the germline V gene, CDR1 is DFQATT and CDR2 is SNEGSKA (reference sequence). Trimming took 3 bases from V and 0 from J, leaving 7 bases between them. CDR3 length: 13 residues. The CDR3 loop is CSASLPSTDTQYF. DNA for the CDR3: TGCAGTGCTAGTCTTCCCAGCACAGATACGCAGTATTTT.

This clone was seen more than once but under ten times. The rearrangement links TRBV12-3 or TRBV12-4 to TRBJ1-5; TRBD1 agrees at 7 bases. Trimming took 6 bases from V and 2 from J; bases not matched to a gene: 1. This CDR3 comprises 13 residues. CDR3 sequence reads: CASSGQGNQPQHF. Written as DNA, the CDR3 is TGTGCCAGCAGCGGACAGGGCAATCAGCCCCAGCATTTT.